The 22 T cell receptor beta chains below all came from one sample that was sequenced in a study of glioma-infiltrating T cells. Using RNA template, CDR3s of TCR alpha and beta were amplified with iRepertoire arm-PCR. Via MiXCR, TCRdb re-called the multiplex PCR reads, giving one row per CDR3 protein. This sample has fewer than 110,000 distinct CDR3 sequences; roughly 30% occur once, and the top ten carry about 40%. Sequencing was carried out using glioma tissue, nonneoplastic brain tissue, or PBMCs (not recorded which). Source of these receptors: a human donor with low-grade glioma or glioblastoma, undergoing nonglioma brain surgery, or in good health (not recorded which).

This clonotype has more than one count but fewer than ten. The J gene is TRBJ2-7, the V gene TRBV2; D ambiguous. V was trimmed by 5 bases and J by 3 bases, leaving 14 bases between them. This CDR3 has 14 residues. Germline-derived CDR1 and CDR2 are SNHLY and FYNNEI. CDR3 sequence: CASSSGLNRYEQYF. CDR3 sequence (DNA): TGTGCCAGCAGTTCTGGCCTTAACCGCTACGAGCAGTACTTC.

To note about this clonotype: Since a much larger clone is just one base distant, this may be a read error. The chain couples TRBV28 to TRBJ2-3; TRBD2 aligns across 14 bases. Germline loops: CDR1 MDHEN, CDR2 SYDVKM. There are 16 residues in the CDR3. V dropped 5 bases and J dropped 5; count of bases not matched to a gene: 6. In DNA, the CDR3 is TGTGCCAGCAGTCCGGGACTAGCGGGGGCCGTAGATACGCAGTATTTT. Its protein product is CASSPGLAGAVDTQYF.

This clonotype was seen at least ten times. In DNA, the CDR3 is TGTGCCAGCTCACCACCGGCAGGTGCAAATCAGCCCCAGCATTTT. Its protein is CASSPPAGANQPQHF. The rearrangement links TRBV18 to TRBJ1-5; D is unresolved. Deletions cut 0 bases from V and 4 bases from J, with 10 bases between. Germline V lookup: CDR1 KGHSH, CDR2 LQKENI. The CDR3 totals 15 residues.

This clonotype has a count of ten or more. The chain joins TRBV2 to TRBJ1-2; possible D gene TRBD1, 5 bases. V was cut by 6 bases and J by 7 bases, with 18 bases left in between. The germline V gene has CDR1 SNHLY and CDR2 FYNNEI. CDR3 size: 14 residues. The CDR3 coding sequence is TGTGCCAGCAGGACACTCAAACGGGGCCGTGGCTACACCTTC. It codes for CASRTLKRGRGYTF.

This clonotype occurred many times. V usage is TRBV27 and J usage is TRBJ2-7; D remains unclear. CDR1 and CDR2 (germline): MNHEY, SMNVEV (reference sequence). Trimming stripped 3 bases from V and 0 bases from J, with 12 bases between. The length of the CDR3 is 15 residues. The DNA for the CDR3 is TGTGCCAGCAGTTTTCTGGACCGTACCTCCTACGAGCAGTACTTC. Translating gives CASSFLDRTSYEQYF.

This clonotype was counted many times. This chain links TRBV6-2 or TRBV6-3 with TRBJ1-4, with D maybe TRBD1 (6 bases). The germline V gene has CDR1 MNHEY and CDR2 SVGEGT. CDR3 length: 15 amino acids. Trimming left V 0 bases short and J 8 bases short, with 13 bases between. CDR3: CASSYSEQGGEKLFF. CDR3 nucleotide sequence: TGTGCCAGCAGTTACTCGGAACAGGGCGGAGAAAAACTGTTTTTT.

This clonotype showed up many times. The chain carries TRBV28 and TRBJ2-5; tentative D call: TRBD2 (6 bases). Germline V lookup: CDR1 MDHEN, CDR2 SYDVKM. V shed 5 bases and J shed 7 bases, with 11 bases lying between them. This CDR3 spans 12 amino acids. The CDR3 protein is CASSPPGGTQYF. DNA for the CDR3: TGTGCCAGCAGTCCGCCCGGGGGGACCCAGTACTTC.

Comment on this clonotype: A much larger clone lies one base from this, so it may be a read error. J is TRBJ1-6 and V is TRBV5-5; D possibly corresponds to TRBD1 (5 bases). This CDR3 contains 15 residues. Trimming shortened V by 4 bases and J by 12 bases, and 20 bases separated the two germline ends. Germline values: CDR1 SGHKS, CDR2 YYEKEE (reference sequence). In DNA form, the CDR3 reads TGTGCCAGCAGCCATGTCACGGGGACCAACTTACCCCTCCACTTT. Its translation: CASSHVTGTNLPLHF.

A word on this clonotype: A read error may be the cause here, since a much bigger clone is one base away. This sequence joins TRBV14 and TRBJ2-1, with TRBD2 as a possible D gene (6 bases). Germline assignment: CDR1 SGHDN and CDR2 FVKESK. V lost 4 bases, J lost 6 bases, and 16 bases lay in between. This CDR3 is built from 15 residues. The CDR3 sequence is CASSPDSGPRNEQFF. CDR3 DNA: TGTGCCAGCAGCCCCGACAGCGGGCCCCGCAATGAGCAGTTCTTC.

Many counts were recorded for this clonotype. The V gene is TRBV25-1, the J gene TRBJ1-1, with no clear D. V shed 1 base and J shed 2 bases, with 14 bases lying between them. Germline CDR1 and CDR2: MGHDK and SYGVNS. This CDR3 is 16 amino acids long. CDR3 loop: CASSEWAGSENTEAFF. The CDR3 DNA reads as TGTGCCAGCAGTGAATGGGCTGGGTCGGAAAACACTGAAGCTTTCTTT. The full variable domain, in which reference TRBV25-1 and TRBJ1-1 provide the parts outside the CDR3, is EADIYQTPRYLVIGTGKKITLECSQTMGHDKMYWYQQDPGMELHLIHYSYGVNSTEKGDLSSESTVSRIRTEHFPLTLESARPSHTSQYLCASSEWAGSENTEAFFGQGTRLTVV.

Sample share makes this clonotype medium-sized (0.01 to 0.1%). The rearrangement links TRBV6-1 to TRBJ2-1; D is ambiguous. Per germline, CDR1 MNHNS and CDR2 SASEGT. The CDR3 covers 13 residues. V dropped 2 bases and J dropped 4 bases, with 6 bases sitting between them. The CDR3 sequence: CASSELVYNEQFF. In DNA form, the CDR3 reads TGTGCCAGCAGTGAATTGGTGTACAATGAGCAGTTCTTC.

The rearrangement uses TRBV19 and TRBJ1-1; D remains ambiguous. The CDR3 is 13 amino acids. Trimming pared 7 bases from V and 0 bases from J, leaving 9 bases between. Germline CDR1 reads LNHDA; CDR2 reads SQIVND (reference sequence). The chain's CDR3 is CASNAGLNTEAFF. CDR3 in DNA: TGTGCCAGTAATGCAGGCCTGAACACTGAAGCTTTCTTT.

This clonotype was recorded many times. The chain recombines TRBV3-1 with TRBJ1-5; 7 positions agree with TRBD1. V lost 4 bases and J lost 5; bases outside the gene matches: 5. Germline V lookup: CDR1 LGHDT, CDR2 YNNKEL (reference sequence). The CDR3 runs to 14 residues. The DNA of the CDR3 is TGTGCCAGCAGCCCTCGACAGGGCTATCAGCCCCAGCATTTT. The encoded protein is CASSPRQGYQPQHF.

Comment on this clonotype: The junction departs from germline at one end; a sequencing error may be responsible. This rearrangement joins TRBV4-1 to TRBJ2-2; tentative D call: TRBD2 (6 bases). Germline CDR1 reads MGHRA; CDR2 reads YSYEKL. The CDR3 runs 14 residues. The CDR3 nucleotides are TGCGCCAGCAGCCAAAGAACTAGCCACGGGGAGTTGTTTTTT. As protein: CASSQRTSHGELFF.

This clonotype was seen repeatedly, ten times or more. J is TRBJ1-3 and V is TRBV4-2; no firm D call. The CDR3 runs 15 residues. The germline V and J ends were trimmed by 4 bases and 0 bases, with 10 bases remaining between them. Per the germline V gene, CDR1 is LGHNA and CDR2 is YNFKEQ. The CDR3 region is CASSPREHSGNTIYF. The CDR3 DNA reads as TGTGCCAGCAGCCCGCGGGAGCACTCTGGAAACACCATATATTTT.

In this sample, this clonotype turned up many times. This sequence joins TRBV7-9 and TRBJ2-7; either TRBD1 or TRBD2 may fit D (6 bases each). The CDR3 has 15 amino acids. V gave up 1 base and J gave up 3 bases, with 13 bases separating them. Germline CDR1 reads SEHNR; CDR2 reads FQNEAQ (reference sequence). The CDR3 loop reads CASSLGPGEVYEQYF. As DNA, the CDR3 is TGTGCCAGCAGCTTAGGACCAGGGGAGGTCTACGAGCAGTACTTC.

This clonotype has more than one count but fewer than ten. The chain is built from TRBV12-3 or TRBV12-4 and TRBJ1-1; D gene ambiguous. The CDR3 is 12 amino acids. V was shortened by 2 bases and J by 4 bases, with 5 bases between the two germline ends. Written as DNA, the CDR3 is TGTGCCAGCAGTTTATGGGCCACTGAAGCTTTCTTT. Amino acids: CASSLWATEAFF.

This clonotype was picked up a small number of times. Lacking the conserved final phenylalanine or tryptophan, this CDR3 likely reflects a read error. The rearrangement uses TRBV6-1 and TRBJ1-1, with 9 bases matching TRBD1. In germline, CDR1 is MNHNS, CDR2 SASEGT. The length of the CDR3 is 13 residues. The J segment lost 10 bases and the V segment lost 6 bases, leaving 9 bases of the junction unmatched. The CDR3 sequence is CASSRGQGSSAFS. In DNA form, the CDR3 reads TGTGCCAGCAGCAGGGGACAGGGTTCGTCAGCTTTCTCT.

This clonotype was seen only a few times. The CDR3 spells CASSLDRGVYGYTF. The CDR3 region has the DNA TGTGCCAGCAGCTTAGACAGGGGAGTATATGGCTACACCTTC. The chain employs TRBV7-2 and TRBJ1-2, with 7 bases fitting TRBD1. Germline loops: CDR1 SGHTA, CDR2 FQGNSA. This CDR3 comprises 14 residues. Germline trimming cut 1 base from V and 5 bases from J; bases unmatched to any gene: 4.

This clonotype was observed at least ten times. V gene TRBV6-1 combines with J gene TRBJ1-2, with 7 positions matching TRBD1. Germline lookup yields CDR1 MNHNS and CDR2 SASEGT. V trimming: 8 bases; J trimming: 4 bases; junction bases outside the gene matches: 7. This CDR3 contains 13 residues. CDR3 DNA: TGTGCCAGCGCAGACAGGGTGGGCTATGGCTACACCTTC. As protein: CASADRVGYGYTF.

This clonotype appeared many times. The rearrangement joins TRBV20-1 to TRBJ2-7; D perhaps matches TRBD1 (6 bases). V lost 3 bases, J lost 5 bases, and 11 bases lay in between. This CDR3 is 12 amino acids long. Germline-derived CDR1 and CDR2 are DFQATT and SNEGSKA (reference sequence). The CDR3 DNA reads as TGCAGTGCTAGCAGGGGCCCAAACGAGCAGTACTTC. Its translation: CSASRGPNEQYF.

This clonotype was seen a few times. The chain has TRBV4-3 and TRBJ2-1; 12 bases fit TRBD2. The germline V gene encodes CDR1 LGHNA and CDR2 YSLEER. CDR3 length: 16 amino acids. J was trimmed by 7 bases and V by 0 bases; bases with no gene match: 4. DNA of the CDR3: TGCGCCAGCAGCCAAGACCCTAGCGGGGGGGGGAATGAGCAGTTCTTC. Protein sequence: CASSQDPSGGGNEQFF.